The present TCR beta chain was sequenced within a study of cytomegalovirus exposure and HLA in healthy donors. Study-level findings and limits: Later on, an analysis found that several of the most significant clusters appeared to be linked to common viral pathogens, which included parvovirus B19. Most CMV-associated TCR beta chains were later found to appear HLA-restricted.

In the case of this clone: Its matching antigen is unknown.

Germline V gene sequence: CDR1 SGHKS, CDR2 YYEKEE (reference sequence). J gave up 4 bases and V 2 bases, and 8 bases lay outside the gene matches. This CDR3 is 16 amino acids long. The primer mix had 60 Vbeta and 13 Jbeta primers. TCRdb keeps only in-frame clones here, not all; method: immunoSEQ multiplex PCR. The profile covers 92,000 or so clones, with approximately 69% appearing a single time and 20% to 25% taken by the ten largest. This TCR was recovered from a woman between 45 and 60 years old in good health and CMV-seropositive. What was sequenced was PBMCs. The chain is built from TRBV5-5 and TRBJ1-4; 7 nucleotides align to TRBD1. The CDR3 DNA is TGTGCCAGCAGCTTTCGACCGGGACAGATTAATGAAAAACTGTTTTTT. Translating gives CASSFRPGQINEKLFF.